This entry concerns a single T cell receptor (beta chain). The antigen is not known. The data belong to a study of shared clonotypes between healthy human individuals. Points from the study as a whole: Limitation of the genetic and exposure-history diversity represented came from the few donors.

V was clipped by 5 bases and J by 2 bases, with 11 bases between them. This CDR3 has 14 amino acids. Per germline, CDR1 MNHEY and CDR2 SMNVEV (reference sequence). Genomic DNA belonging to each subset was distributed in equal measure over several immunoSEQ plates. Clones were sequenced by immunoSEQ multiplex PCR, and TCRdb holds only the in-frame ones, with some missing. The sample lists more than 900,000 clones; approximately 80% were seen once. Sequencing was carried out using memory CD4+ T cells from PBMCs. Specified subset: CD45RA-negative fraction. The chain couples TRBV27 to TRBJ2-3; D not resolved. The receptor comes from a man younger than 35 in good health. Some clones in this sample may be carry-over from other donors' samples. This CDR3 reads CASSATPYTDTQYF. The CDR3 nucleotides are TGTGCCAGCAGTGCCACGCCCTACACAGATACGCAGTATTTT.